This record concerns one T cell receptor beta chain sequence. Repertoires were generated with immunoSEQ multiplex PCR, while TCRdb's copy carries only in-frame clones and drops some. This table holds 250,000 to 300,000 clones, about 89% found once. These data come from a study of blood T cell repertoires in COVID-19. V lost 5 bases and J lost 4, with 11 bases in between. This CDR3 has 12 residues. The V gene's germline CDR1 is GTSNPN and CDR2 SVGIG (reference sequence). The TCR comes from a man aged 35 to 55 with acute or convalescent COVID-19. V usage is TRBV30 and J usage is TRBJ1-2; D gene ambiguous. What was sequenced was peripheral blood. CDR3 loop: CAWEGDLYGYTF. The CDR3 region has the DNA TGTGCCTGGGAGGGCGACCTCTATGGCTACACCTTC.